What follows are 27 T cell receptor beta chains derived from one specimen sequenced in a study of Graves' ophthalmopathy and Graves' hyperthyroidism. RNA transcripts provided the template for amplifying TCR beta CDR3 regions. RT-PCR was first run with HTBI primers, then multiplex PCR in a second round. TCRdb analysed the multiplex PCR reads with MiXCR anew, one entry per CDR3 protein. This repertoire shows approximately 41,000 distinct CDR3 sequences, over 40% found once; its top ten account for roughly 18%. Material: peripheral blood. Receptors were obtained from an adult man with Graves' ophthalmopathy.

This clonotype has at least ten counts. CDR3 nucleotides: TGTGCCAGCAGCGCGACAGGTAGCAATCAGCCCCAGCATTTT. Amino acids: CASSATGSNQPQHF. J is TRBJ1-5 and V is TRBV5-6; D might be TRBD1 (6 bases). V was clipped by 4 bases and J by 0 bases, with 8 bases between them. Germline CDR1 SGHDT, CDR2 YYEEEE. The CDR3 contains 14 residues. The complete variable domain, with remaining parts taken from reference TRBV5-6 and TRBJ1-5, reads DAGVTQSPTHLIKTRGQQVTLRCSPKSGHDTVSWYQQALGQGPQFIFQYYEEEERQRGNFPDRFSGHQFPNYSSELNVNALLLGDSALYLCASSATGSNQPQHFGDGTRLSIL.

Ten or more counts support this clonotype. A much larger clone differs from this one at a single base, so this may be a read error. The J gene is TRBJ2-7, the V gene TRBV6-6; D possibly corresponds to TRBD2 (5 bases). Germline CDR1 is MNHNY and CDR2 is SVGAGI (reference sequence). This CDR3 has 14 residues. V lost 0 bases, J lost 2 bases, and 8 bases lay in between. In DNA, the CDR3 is TGTGCCAGCAGTTACTCGGAGGAGGCCTACGAGCAGTACGTC. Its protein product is CASSYSEEAYEQYV.

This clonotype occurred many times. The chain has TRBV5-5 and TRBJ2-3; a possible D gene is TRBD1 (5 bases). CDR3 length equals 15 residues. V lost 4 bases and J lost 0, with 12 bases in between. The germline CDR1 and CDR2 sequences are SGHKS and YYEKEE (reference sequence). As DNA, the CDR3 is TGTGCCAGCAGCCTTAGAAAGGGGAGCACAGATACGCAGTATTTT. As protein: CASSLRKGSTDTQYF.

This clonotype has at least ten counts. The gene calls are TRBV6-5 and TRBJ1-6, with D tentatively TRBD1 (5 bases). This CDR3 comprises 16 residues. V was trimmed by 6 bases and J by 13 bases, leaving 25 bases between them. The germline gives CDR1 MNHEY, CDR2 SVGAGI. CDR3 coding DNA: TGTGCCAGCAGCCGCGACTACGACAGACCGATATTCCCCCTCCACTTT. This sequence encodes CASSRDYDRPIFPLHF.

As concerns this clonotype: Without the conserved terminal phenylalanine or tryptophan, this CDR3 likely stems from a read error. Here the CDR3 DNA reads TGCAGTGCTAGAGATCGCCAAACGCAGGGGAAAGAGCAGTTCTAC. As protein: CSARDRQTQGKEQFY. V gene TRBV20-1 combines with J gene TRBJ2-1; perhaps TRBD1 as D (6 bases). V shed 0 bases and J shed 10 bases, with 19 bases lying between them. CDR1 is DFQATT and CDR2 is SNEGSKA in the germline V gene (reference sequence). This CDR3 has 15 residues.

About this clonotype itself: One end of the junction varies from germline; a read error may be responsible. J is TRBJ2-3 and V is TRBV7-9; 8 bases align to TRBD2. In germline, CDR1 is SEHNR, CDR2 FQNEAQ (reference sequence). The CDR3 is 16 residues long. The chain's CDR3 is CASSPTAGAIADTRYF. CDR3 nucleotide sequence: TGTGCCAGCAGCCCGACAGCGGGGGCAATCGCAGATACGCGGTATTTT.

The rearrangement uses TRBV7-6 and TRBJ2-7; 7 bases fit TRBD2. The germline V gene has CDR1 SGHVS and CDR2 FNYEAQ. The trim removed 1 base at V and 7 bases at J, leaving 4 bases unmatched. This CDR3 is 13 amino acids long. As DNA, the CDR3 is TGTGCCAGCAGCTTAGAGCGGGGATGGGAGCAGTACTTC. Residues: CASSLERGWEQYF.

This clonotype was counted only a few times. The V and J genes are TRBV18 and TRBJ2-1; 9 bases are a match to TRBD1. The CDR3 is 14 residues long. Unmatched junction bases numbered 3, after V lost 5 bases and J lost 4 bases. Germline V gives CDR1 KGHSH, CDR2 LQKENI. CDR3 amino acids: CASSGQGKYNEQFF. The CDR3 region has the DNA TGTGCCAGCTCAGGACAGGGGAAATACAATGAGCAGTTCTTC. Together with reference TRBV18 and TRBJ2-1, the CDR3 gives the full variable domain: NAGVMQNPRHLVRRRGQEARLRCSPMKGHSHVYWYRQLPEEGLKFMVYLQKENIIDESGMPKERFSAEFPKEGPSILRIQQVVRGDSAAYFCASSGQGKYNEQFFGPGTRLTVL.

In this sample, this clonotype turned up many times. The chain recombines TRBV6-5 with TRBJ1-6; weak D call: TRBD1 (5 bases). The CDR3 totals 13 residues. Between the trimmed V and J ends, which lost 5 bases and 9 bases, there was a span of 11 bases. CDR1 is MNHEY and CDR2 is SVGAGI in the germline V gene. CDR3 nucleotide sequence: TGTGCCAGCAGTGGACAATGGAGTTCACCCCTCCACTTT. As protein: CASSGQWSSPLHF.

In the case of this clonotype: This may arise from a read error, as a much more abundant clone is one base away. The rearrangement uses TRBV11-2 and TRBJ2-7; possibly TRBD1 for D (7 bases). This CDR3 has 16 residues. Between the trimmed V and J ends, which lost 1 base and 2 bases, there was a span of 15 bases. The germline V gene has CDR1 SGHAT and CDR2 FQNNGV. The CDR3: CASSLGRGPSAYEQYF. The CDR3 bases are TGTGCCAGCAGCTTAGGGAGGGGGCCCAGCGCCTACGAGCAGTACTTC.

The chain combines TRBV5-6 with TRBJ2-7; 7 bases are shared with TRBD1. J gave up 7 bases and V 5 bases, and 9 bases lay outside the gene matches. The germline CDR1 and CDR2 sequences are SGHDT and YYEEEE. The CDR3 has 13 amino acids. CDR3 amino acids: CASRVTGTGEQYF. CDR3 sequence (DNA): TGTGCCAGCAGGGTGACAGGGACGGGGGAGCAGTACTTC.

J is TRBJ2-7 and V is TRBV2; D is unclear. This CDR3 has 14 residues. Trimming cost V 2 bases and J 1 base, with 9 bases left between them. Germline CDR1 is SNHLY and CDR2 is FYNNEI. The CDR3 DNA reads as TGTGCCAGCAGTGAAAGTACAGCTTCCTACGAGCAGTACTTC. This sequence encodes CASSESTASYEQYF.

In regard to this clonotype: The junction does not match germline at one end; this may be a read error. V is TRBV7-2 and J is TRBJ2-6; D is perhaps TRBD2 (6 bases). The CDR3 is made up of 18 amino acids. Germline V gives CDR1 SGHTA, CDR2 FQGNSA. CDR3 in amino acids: CASSLVAGRLGGANVPTF. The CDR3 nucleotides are TGTGCCAGCAGCTTGGTTGCAGGGAGGTTAGGTGGGGCCAACGTCCCGACTTTC.

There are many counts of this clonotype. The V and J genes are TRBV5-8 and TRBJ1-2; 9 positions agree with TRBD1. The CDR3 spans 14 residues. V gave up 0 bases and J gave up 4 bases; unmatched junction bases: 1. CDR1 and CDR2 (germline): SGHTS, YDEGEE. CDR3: CASSLGTGAYGYTF. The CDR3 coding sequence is TGTGCCAGCAGCTTGGGGACAGGGGCCTATGGCTACACCTTC.

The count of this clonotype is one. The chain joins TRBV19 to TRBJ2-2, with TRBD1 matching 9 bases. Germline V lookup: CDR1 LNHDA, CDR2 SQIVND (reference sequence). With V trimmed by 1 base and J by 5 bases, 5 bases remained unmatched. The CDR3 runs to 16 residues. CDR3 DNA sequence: TGTGCCAGTAGTATAGGCGGACAGGGGAGAACCGGGGAGCTGTTTTTT. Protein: CASSIGGQGRTGELFF.

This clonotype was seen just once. CDR3 sequence reads: CSARRWAADTQYV. The CDR3 DNA is TGCAGTGCTAGACGGTGGGCCGCAGATACGCAGTACGTC. The J gene is TRBJ2-7, the V gene TRBV20-1; the D is unclear. V lost 2 bases and J 9 bases, leaving 17 bases between the germline ends. The CDR3 loop spans 13 amino acids. Germline CDR1 reads DFQATT; CDR2 reads SNEGSKA (reference sequence).

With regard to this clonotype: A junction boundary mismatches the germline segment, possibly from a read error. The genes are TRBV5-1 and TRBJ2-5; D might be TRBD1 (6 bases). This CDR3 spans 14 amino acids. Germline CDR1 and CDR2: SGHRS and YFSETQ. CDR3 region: CASSFGQSQGTQYF. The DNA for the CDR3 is TGCGCCAGCAGCTTTGGACAGAGTCAAGGGACCCAGTACTTC.

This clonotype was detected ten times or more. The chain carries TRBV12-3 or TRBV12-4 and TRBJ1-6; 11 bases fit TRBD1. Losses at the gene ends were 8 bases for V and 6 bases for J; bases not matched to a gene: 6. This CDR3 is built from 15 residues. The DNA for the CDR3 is TGTGCCAGCGGGACAGGGGGTGCTCCTAATTCACCCCTCCACTTT. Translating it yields CASGTGGAPNSPLHF.

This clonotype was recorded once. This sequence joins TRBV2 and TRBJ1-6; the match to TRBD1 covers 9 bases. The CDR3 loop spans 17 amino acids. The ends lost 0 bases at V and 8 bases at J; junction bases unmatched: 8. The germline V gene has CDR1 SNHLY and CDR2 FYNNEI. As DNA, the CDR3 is TGTGCCAGCAGTGAAGCGGTGGCCGGGACAGGGTATTCACCCCTCCACTTT. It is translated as CASSEAVAGTGYSPLHF.

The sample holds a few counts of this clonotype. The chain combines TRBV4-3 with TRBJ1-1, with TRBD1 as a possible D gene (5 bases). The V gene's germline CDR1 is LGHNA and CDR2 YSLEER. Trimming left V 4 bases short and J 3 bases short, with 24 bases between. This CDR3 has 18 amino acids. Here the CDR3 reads CASSPHSLGREFDTEAFF. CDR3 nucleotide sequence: TGCGCCAGCAGCCCACACAGCCTGGGACGGGAGTTTGACACTGAAGCTTTCTTT.

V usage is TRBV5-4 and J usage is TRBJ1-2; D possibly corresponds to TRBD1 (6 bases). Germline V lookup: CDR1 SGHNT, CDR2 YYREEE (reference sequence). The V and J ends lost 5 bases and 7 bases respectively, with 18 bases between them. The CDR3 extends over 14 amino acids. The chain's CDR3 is CASSRPGVTAGYTF. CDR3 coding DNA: TGTGCCAGCAGTCGACCAGGGGTGACCGCTGGCTACACCTTC. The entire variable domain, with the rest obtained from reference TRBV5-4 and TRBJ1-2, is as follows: ETGVTQSPTHLIKTRGQQVTLRCSSQSGHNTVSWYQQALGQGPQFIFQYYREEENGRGNFPPRFSGLQFPNYSSELNVNALELDDSALYLCASSRPGVTAGYTFGSGTRLTVV.

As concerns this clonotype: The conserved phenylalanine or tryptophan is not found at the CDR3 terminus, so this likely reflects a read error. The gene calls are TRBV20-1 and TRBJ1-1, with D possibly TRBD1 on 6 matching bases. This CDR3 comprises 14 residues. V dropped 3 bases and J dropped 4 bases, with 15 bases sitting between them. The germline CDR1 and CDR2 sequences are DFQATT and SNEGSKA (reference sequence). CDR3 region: CSASGSDRSTEAFC. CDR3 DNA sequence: TGCAGTGCTAGTGGTTCGGACAGAAGCACTGAAGCTTTCTGT.

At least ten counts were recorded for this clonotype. CDR3 DNA: TGTGCCAGCAGTTATGGGACAGGCCCTGAGTCTTTCTTT. Its protein product is CASSYGTGPESFF. The chain carries TRBV6-2 or TRBV6-3 and TRBJ1-1; TRBD1 agrees at 8 bases. The CDR3 is made up of 13 amino acids. The ends lost 3 bases at V and 12 bases at J; junction bases unmatched: 9. Germline lookup yields CDR1 MNHEY and CDR2 SVGEGT.

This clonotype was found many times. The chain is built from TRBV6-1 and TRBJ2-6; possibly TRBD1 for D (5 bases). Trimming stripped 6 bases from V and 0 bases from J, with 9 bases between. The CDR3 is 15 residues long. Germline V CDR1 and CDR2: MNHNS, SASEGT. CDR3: CASRLDSSGANVLTF. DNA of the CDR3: TGTGCCAGCAGACTTGACAGCTCTGGGGCCAACGTCCTGACTTTC.

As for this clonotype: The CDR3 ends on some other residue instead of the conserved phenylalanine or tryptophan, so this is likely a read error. The CDR3 loop is CASSYGAFL. For the CDR3, the DNA is TGTGCCAGCAGTTACGGAGCTTTCCTG. This rearrangement joins TRBV6-5 to TRBJ1-1; D is unresolved. The germline V and J ends were trimmed by 2 bases and 10 bases, with 2 bases remaining between them. The V gene's germline CDR1 is MNHEY and CDR2 SVGAGI. This CDR3 is built from 9 residues.

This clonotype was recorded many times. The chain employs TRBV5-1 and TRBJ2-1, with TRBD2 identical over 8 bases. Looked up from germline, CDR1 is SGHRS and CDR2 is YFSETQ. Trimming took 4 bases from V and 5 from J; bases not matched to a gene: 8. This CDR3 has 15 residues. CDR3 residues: CASSPSGSGNNEQFF. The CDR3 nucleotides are TGCGCCAGCAGCCCGAGCGGGAGTGGAAACAATGAGCAGTTCTTC.

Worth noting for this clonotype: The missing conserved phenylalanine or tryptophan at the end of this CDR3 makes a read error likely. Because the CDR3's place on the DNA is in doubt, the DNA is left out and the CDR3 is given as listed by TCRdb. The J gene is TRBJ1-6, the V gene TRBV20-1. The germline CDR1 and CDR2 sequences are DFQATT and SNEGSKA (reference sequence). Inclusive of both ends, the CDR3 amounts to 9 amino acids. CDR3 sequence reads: CSARYQLTS.